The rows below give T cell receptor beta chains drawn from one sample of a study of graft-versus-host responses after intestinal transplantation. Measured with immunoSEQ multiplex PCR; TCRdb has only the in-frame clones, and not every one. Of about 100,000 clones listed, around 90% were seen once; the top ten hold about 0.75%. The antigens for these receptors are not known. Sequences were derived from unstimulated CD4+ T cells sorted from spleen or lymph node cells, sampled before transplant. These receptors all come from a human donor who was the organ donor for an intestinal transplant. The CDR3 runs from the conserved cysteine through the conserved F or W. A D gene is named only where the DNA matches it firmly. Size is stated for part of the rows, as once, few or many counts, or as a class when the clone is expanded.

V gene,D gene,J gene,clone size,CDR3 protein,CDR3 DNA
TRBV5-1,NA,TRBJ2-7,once,CASREEYYEQYF,TGCGCCAGCAGGGAAGAGTACTACGAGCAGTACTTC
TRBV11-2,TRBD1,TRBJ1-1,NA,CASSLYLTGDTEAFF,TGTGCCAGCAGCCTCTACCTTACAGGGGACACTGAAGCTTTCTTT
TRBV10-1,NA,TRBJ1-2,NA,CASSEQGNYGYTF,TGCGCCAGCAGTGAGCAGGGGAACTATGGCTACACCTTC
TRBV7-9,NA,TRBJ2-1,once,CASSLEREGLTFYNEQFF,TGTGCCAGCAGCTTAGAAAGAGAGGGGCTGACCTTTTACAATGAGCAGTTCTTC
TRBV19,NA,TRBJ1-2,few,CASSGTNYGYTF,TGTGCCAGTAGTGGGACTAACTATGGCTACACCTTC
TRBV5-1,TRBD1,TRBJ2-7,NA,CASSLGQGSEQYF,TGCGCCAGCAGCTTGGGACAGGGTAGCGAGCAGTACTTC
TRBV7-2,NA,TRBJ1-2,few,CASSLSAAGRDGYTF,TGTGCCAGCAGCTTATCCGCGGCAGGGAGGGATGGCTACACCTTC
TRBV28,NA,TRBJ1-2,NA,CASSYDNYGYTF,TGTGCCAGCAGTTATGACAACTATGGCTACACCTTC
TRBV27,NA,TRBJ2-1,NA,CASSLGGRGRNEQFF,TGTGCCAGCAGTTTAGGCGGCAGGGGGAGGAATGAGCAGTTCTTC
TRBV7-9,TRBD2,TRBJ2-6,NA,CASSLVGGSSGANVLTF,TGTGCCAGCAGCTTAGTGGGAGGGAGCTCTGGGGCCAACGTCCTGACTTTC